This T cell receptor beta chain appears in the sequencing data of a study of cytomegalovirus exposure and HLA in healthy donors. CDR1 and CDR2 (germline): MNHEY, SVGAGI. Trimming took off 6 bases at V and 1 base at J, with 10 bases between the two ends. The CDR3 is 13 residues long. It was with 60 Vbeta and 13 Jbeta primers that the PCR ran. The method was immunoSEQ multiplex PCR; TCRdb's version includes in-frame clones alone and lacks a portion of them. The sample records approximately 120,000 clones, 70% to 80% being singletons. Whole-study findings and limits: The number of N-insertions in an Asian-associated ancestry cluster was reportedly below the approximately 700-donor mean in a later analysis. In a later analysis, a missense DCLRE1C variant was linked to TCR beta V- and J-gene trimming. Presence/absence results assume similar sequencing depth per donor, which may not hold. It was reported that the classifier diagnosed cytomegalovirus status with high specificity and sensitivity in both the original and validation cohorts.

A word on this clone: The antigen remains unidentified.

The source of this sequence is a woman in her thirties or forties in good health and CMV-seropositive. Sequencing input: PBMCs. The chain couples TRBV6-5 to TRBJ2-7; the D is unclear. The CDR3 sequence: CASRAPLSYEQYF. CDR3 coding DNA: TGTGCCAGCAGGGCCCCTCTTTCCTACGAGCAGTACTTC.